This TCR beta chain was found in a study of cytomegalovirus exposure and HLA in healthy donors. The CDR3 spans 13 residues. From germline, CDR1 is SQVTM and CDR2 ANQGSEA. Trimming removed 6 bases from V and 4 bases from J; junction bases left unmatched: 5. Here immunoSEQ multiplex PCR was the method, and the copy in TCRdb shows in-frame clones only, minus some. The sample consists of around 160,000 clones, about 85% of them appearing once. Sequencing was carried out using PBMCs. The chain uses TRBV29-1 and TRBJ1-2, with 10 positions matching TRBD1. This clonotype originated in a man aged 30 to 45 in good health and CMV-seropositive. CDR3: CSVEGQGIYGYTF. CDR3 bases: TGCAGCGTGGAGGGACAGGGGATCTATGGCTACACCTTC.